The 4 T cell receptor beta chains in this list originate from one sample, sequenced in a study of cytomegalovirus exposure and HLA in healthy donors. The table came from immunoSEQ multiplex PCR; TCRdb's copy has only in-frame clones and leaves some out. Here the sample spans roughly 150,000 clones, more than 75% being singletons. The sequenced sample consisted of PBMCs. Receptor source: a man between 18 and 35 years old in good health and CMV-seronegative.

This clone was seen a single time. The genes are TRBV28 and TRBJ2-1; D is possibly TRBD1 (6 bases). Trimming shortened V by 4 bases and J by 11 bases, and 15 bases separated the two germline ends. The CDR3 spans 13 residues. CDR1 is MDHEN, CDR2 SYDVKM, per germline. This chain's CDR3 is CASSSGTLTQQFF. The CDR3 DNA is TGTGCCAGCAGTTCCGGGACACTCACCCAGCAGTTCTTC.

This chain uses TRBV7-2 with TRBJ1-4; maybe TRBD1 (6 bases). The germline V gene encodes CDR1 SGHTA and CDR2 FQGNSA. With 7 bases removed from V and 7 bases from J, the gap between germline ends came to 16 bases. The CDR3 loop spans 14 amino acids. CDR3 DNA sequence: TGTGCCAGCACCCGAGGGGGTGTAGGTGAAAAACTGTTTTTT. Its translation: CASTRGGVGEKLFF.

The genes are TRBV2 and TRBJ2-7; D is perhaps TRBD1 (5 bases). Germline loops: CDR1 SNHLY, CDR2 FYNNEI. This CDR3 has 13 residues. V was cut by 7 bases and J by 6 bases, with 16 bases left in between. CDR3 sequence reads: CASTMGLDGEQYF. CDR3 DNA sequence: TGTGCCAGCACAATGGGGCTAGACGGCGAGCAGTACTTC.

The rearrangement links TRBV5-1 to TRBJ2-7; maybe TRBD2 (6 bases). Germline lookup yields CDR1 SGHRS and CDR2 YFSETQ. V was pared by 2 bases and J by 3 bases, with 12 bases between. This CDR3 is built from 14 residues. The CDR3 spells CASSFAPGDYEQYV. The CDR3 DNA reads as TGCGCCAGCAGCTTCGCCCCGGGAGACTACGAGCAGTACGTC.